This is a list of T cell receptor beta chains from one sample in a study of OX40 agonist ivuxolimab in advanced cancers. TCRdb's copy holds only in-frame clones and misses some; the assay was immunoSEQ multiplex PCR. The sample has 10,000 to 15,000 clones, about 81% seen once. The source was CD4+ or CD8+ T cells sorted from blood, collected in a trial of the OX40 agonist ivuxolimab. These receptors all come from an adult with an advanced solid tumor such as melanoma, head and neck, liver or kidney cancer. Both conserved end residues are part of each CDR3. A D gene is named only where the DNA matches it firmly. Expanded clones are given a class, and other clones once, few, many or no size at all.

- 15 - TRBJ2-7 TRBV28 TGTGCCAGCATCCGATCGGACTGGCAAGGGGGGGAGCAGTACTTC CASIRSDWQGGEQYF
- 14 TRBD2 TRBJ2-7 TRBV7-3 TGTGCCAGCAGCTCCGGGACTAGGCGGTACGAGCAGTACTTC CASSSGTRRYEQYF
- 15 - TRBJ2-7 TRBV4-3 TGCGCCAGCAGCCAAGAACTATACCCACTTTACGAGCAGTACTTC CASSQELYPLYEQYF
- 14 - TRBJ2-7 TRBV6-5 TGTGCCAGCAGTTCCCCCCGGGGAGGCTACGAGCAGTACTTC CASSSPRGGYEQYF
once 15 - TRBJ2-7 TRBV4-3 TGCGCCAGCAGCCAAAGACAGACGAGCTCCTACGAGCAGTACTTC CASSQRQTSSYEQYF
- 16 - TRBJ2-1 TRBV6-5 TGTGCCAGCAGTTACTCGAGCCGCTTCGGCTACAATGAGCAGTTCTTC CASSYSSRFGYNEQFF
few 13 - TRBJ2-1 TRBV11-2 TGTGCCAGCAGCCTAGTTGTTGGAAATGAGCAGTTCTTC CASSLVVGNEQFF
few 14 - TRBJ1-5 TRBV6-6 TGTGCCAGCAGTTACTCGATTTTTGGCTGGCCCCAGCATTTT CASSYSIFGWPQHF
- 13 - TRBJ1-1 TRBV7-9 TGTGCCAGCAGCAATCCAGGTAACACTGAAGCTTTCTTT CASSNPGNTEAFF
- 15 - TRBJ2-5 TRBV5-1 TGCGCCAGCAGATCCGACAGACTGACTCAAGAGACCCAGTACTTC CASRSDRLTQETQYF
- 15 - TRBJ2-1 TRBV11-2 TGTGCCAGCAGCCTAGGGGGGGGTTCCTACAATGAGCAGTTCTTC CASSLGGGSYNEQFF
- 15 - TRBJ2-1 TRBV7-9 TGTGCCAGCAGCTCAGTGGGAGAGAGTTACAATGAGCAGTTCTTC CASSSVGESYNEQFF
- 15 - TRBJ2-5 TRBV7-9 TGTGCCAGCAGCTTAGCGGGCCAGTACCAAGAGACCCAGTACTTC CASSLAGQYQETQYF
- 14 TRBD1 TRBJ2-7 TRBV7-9 TGTGCCAGCAGCCCTCAACAGGGGCCGGCCGAGCAGTACTTC CASSPQQGPAEQYF
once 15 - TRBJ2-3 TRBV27 TGTGCCAGCAGTTTTATCGACAGATTCACAGATACGCAGTATTTT CASSFIDRFTDTQYF
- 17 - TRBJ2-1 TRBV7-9 TGTGCCAGCAGCCCCCCTCAAGGGGTCAGCTCCTACAATGAGCAGTTCTTC CASSPPQGVSSYNEQFF
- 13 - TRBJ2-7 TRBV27 TGTGCCAGCAGTTTAGTAGGGCCCTACGAGCAGTACTTC CASSLVGPYEQYF
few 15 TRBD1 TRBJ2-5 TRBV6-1 TGTGCCAGCAGTGAATGGCAGGGGGTACAAGAGACCCAGTACTTC CASSEWQGVQETQYF
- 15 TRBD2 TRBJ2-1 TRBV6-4 TGTGCCAGCAGCCTTACTAGCGGAGATTACAATGAGCAGTTCTTC CASSLTSGDYNEQFF
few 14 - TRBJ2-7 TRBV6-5 TGTGCCAGCAGTTACGGCAGGGGTGGCTACGAGCAGTACTTC CASSYGRGGYEQYF
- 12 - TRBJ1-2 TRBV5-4 TGTGCCAGCAGCAATCCAGGAGGTGGCTACACCTTC CASSNPGGGYTF
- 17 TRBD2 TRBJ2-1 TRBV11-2 TGTGCCAGCAGCTTAGGTACTAGCGGTTACTCCTACAATGAGCAGTTCTTC CASSLGTSGYSYNEQFF
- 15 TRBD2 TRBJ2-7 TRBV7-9 TGTGCCAGCAGCCAAGGGACTAGCCAAGCCTACGAGCAGTACTTC CASSQGTSQAYEQYF
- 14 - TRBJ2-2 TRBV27 TGTGCCAGCAGTTTATTAGCTAACACCGGGGAGCTGTTTTTT CASSLLANTGELFF
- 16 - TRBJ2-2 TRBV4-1 TGCGCCAGCAGCCAACGGGACTGGCAAAACACCGGGGAGCTGTTTTTT CASSQRDWQNTGELFF
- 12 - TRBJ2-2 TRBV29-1 TGCAGCGGTTTCGACGGCACCGGGGAGCTGTTTTTT CSGFDGTGELFF
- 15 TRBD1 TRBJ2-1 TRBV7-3 TGTGCCAGCAGCTTACTAGGGGGCGGTTACAATGAGCAGTTCTTC CASSLLGGGYNEQFF
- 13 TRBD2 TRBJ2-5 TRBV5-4 TGTGCCAGCAGCCCCCTAGCGGAAGAGACCCAGTACTTC CASSPLAEETQYF
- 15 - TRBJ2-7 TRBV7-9 TGTGCCAGCAGCCAAGATGGGGGGAGAGTCTACGAGCAGTACTTC CASSQDGGRVYEQYF
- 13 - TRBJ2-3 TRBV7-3 TGTGCCAGCAGCTTAGGCAGCACAGATACGCAGTATTTT CASSLGSTDTQYF
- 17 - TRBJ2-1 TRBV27 TGTGCCAGCAGACAGGGCACTTTACTAGGCTCCTACAATGAGCAGTTCTTC CASRQGTLLGSYNEQFF
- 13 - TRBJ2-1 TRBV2 TGTGCCAGCAGTATGCGGGATGGCAATGAGCAGTTCTTC CASSMRDGNEQFF
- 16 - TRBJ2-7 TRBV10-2 TGCGCCAGCAGTGAAGCCGGAGCACCTTTTATCTACGAGCAGTACTTC CASSEAGAPFIYEQYF
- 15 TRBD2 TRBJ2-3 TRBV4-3 TGCGCCAGCAGCCACGCGGGAGAGTATGGAGATACGCAGTATTTT CASSHAGEYGDTQYF
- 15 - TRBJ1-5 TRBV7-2 TGTGCCAGCAGCTTGCCACAGGGTTTGAGTCAGCCCCAGCATTTT CASSLPQGLSQPQHF
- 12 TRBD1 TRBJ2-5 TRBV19 TGTGCCAGTTCAAGGACAGGGAGGTCCCAGTACTTC CASSRTGRSQYF
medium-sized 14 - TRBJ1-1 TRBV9 TGTGCCAGCAGCGTTCGGGGTAAAGGTGCTGAAGCTTTCTTT CASSVRGKGAEAFF
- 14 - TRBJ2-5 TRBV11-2 TGTGCCAGCAGCTTACTATCTGGGTATGAGACCCAGTACTTC CASSLLSGYETQYF
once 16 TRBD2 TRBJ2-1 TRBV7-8 TGTGCCAGCAGCTCACCTAGCGGGAGCTCCTACAATGAGCAGTTCTTC CASSSPSGSSYNEQFF
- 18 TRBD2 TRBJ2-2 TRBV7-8 TGTGCCAGCAGCCACGGACTAGCGGGAGGGCATAACACCGGGGAGCTGTTTTTT CASSHGLAGGHNTGELFF
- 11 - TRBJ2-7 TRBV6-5 TGTGCCAGCAGGGTTTTCGACGAGCAGTACTTC CASRVFDEQYF
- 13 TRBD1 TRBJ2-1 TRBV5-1 TGCGCCAGCAGCTTGAGGACAGGGCGGGAGCAGTTCTTC CASSLRTGREQFF